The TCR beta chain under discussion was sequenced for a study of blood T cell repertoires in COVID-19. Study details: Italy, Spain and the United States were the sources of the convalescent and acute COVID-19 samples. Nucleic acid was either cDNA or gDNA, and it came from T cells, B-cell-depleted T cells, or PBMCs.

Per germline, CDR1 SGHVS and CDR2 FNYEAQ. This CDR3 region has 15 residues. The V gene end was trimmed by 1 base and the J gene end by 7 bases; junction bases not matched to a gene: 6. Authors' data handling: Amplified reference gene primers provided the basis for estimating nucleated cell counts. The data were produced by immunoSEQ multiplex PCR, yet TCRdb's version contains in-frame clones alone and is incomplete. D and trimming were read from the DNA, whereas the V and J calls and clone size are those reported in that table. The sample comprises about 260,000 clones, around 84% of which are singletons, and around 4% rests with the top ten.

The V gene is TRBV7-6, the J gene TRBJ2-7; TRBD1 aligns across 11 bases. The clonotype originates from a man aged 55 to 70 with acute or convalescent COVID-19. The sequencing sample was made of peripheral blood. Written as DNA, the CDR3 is TGTGCCAGCAGCTTAGGGACAGGGGGCGCGGGAGAGCAGTACTTC. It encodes CASSLGTGGAGEQYF.